The rows below give T cell receptor beta chains drawn from one sample of a study of early T cells in non-severe SARS-CoV-2 infection. TCRdb re-analysed the 5' RACE reads in MiXCR, keeping a single row per CDR3 protein. The sample yields some 35,000 distinct CDR3 sequences, about 5% seen once. Sequencing was performed on whole blood. Receptor source: an adult who was a healthcare worker with PCR-confirmed SARS-CoV-2 infection or an uninfected control (not recorded which). Each CDR3 is given with its conserved first and last residue. The D gene is left open where the match is weak. The listing skips clone size in some rows; elsewhere it reads once, few, many or a size class.

CDR3aa	d_gene	j_gene	abundance	v_gene
CSVSSALLKTQYF	NA	TRBJ2-5	many	TRBV29-1
CATMGESNTGELFF	NA	TRBJ2-2	many	TRBV24-1
CASSAGQPGDTQYF	TRBD1	TRBJ2-3	many	TRBV2
CASSPEAGPYGYTF	NA	TRBJ1-2	NA	TRBV18
CASGQGRTEAFF	NA	TRBJ1-1	few	TRBV5-1
CASTKDRDYGYTF	TRBD1	TRBJ1-2	many	TRBV2
CASSPMGGTGGKETQYF	TRBD1	TRBJ2-5	few	TRBV7-9
CASGGRSYNEQFF	NA	TRBJ2-1	many	TRBV6-2/TRBV6-3
CASSVTGVFTATQYF	TRBD1	TRBJ2-3	many	TRBV10-2
CSANRDGTDTQYF	NA	TRBJ2-3	few	TRBV20-1
CASSPGQLNSPLHF	NA	TRBJ1-6	many	TRBV7-6
CASSLWNRATDTQYF	NA	TRBJ2-3	few	TRBV7-6
CASSPGQGEVNGYTF	TRBD1	TRBJ1-2	NA	TRBV7-2
CASSLRDGTGELFF	NA	TRBJ2-2	many	TRBV11-3
CASSRLSATEAFF	NA	TRBJ1-1	NA	TRBV7-8
CATGQGASYNEQFF	TRBD1	TRBJ2-1	many	TRBV19
CSAHRDAHSYEQYF	NA	TRBJ2-7	NA	TRBV20-1
CASSLRGVAPQFF	NA	TRBJ2-1	many	TRBV7-2
CAWRGADTQYF	NA	TRBJ2-3	few	TRBV2
CSANSGGAADTQYF	TRBD2	TRBJ2-3	NA	TRBV20-1
CASSLRTGTGANVLTF	TRBD1	TRBJ2-6	many	TRBV7-6
CASSLVQGGQETQYF	NA	TRBJ2-5	many	TRBV12-3/TRBV12-4
CASSLGSGSDTQYF	NA	TRBJ2-3	many	TRBV7-9
CASKSGAENQPQHF	NA	TRBJ1-5	few	TRBV6-2/TRBV6-3
CASSSPGTSMNTEAFF	NA	TRBJ1-1	many	TRBV7-9
CASSAPGGTGELFF	NA	TRBJ2-2	NA	TRBV7-6
CASSLEGQGAHEQYF	TRBD1	TRBJ2-7	few	TRBV7-9
CASSPRRYEQYF	NA	TRBJ2-7	NA	TRBV7-2
CSVPPGYTDTQYF	NA	TRBJ2-3	NA	TRBV29-1
CASSQDSTETYGYTF	NA	TRBJ1-2	many	TRBV4-3
CASSYSTGGYEQYF	TRBD1	TRBJ2-7	NA	TRBV6-5
CASSGTGVGVNEQFF	TRBD1	TRBJ2-1	many	TRBV5-4
CASSLEGAEAFF	NA	TRBJ1-1	many	TRBV7-6
CASSPGEGETQYF	NA	TRBJ2-5	many	TRBV7-6
CASSISQGADTQYF	TRBD1	TRBJ2-3	many	TRBV7-9
CASSIYGRGNQPQHF	NA	TRBJ1-5	many	TRBV19
CASSLAPELVNYGYTF	NA	TRBJ1-2	many	TRBV7-2
CAISDRVAGSSYNEQFF	TRBD2	TRBJ2-1	NA	TRBV10-3
CASSFAGEETQYF	TRBD2	TRBJ2-5	many	TRBV7-9
CASSLGPGTLSGANVLTF	NA	TRBJ2-6	many	TRBV5-6
CASSFGGPLGYTF	NA	TRBJ1-2	many	TRBV12-3/TRBV12-4
CASSLVGTDYGYTF	TRBD1	TRBJ1-2	many	TRBV7-9
CASSFKHGKQYF	NA	TRBJ2-7	many	TRBV7-2
CASSDEGDQPQHF	NA	TRBJ1-5	many	TRBV10-2
CASSLREFDWETQYF	NA	TRBJ2-5	many	TRBV21-1
CASSFSGLAGGVTGELFF	TRBD2	TRBJ2-2	NA	TRBV12-3/TRBV12-4
CASSLTSMNTEAFF	NA	TRBJ1-1	few	TRBV7-9
CASTLPGTSHTQYF	NA	TRBJ2-3	many	TRBV12-3/TRBV12-4
CASSSTTSGVSYNEQFF	TRBD2	TRBJ2-1	many	TRBV7-9
CASSLAAPVDTQYF	NA	TRBJ2-3	NA	TRBV7-9
CASFSDRKETQYF	TRBD1	TRBJ2-5	many	TRBV2
CASSQGVAGGQMTQYF	TRBD2	TRBJ2-5	NA	TRBV4-2
CASTSPTTSTDTQYF	NA	TRBJ2-3	many	TRBV6-6
CSARDRIGQETQYF	NA	TRBJ2-5	many	TRBV20-1
CASSSRLGGDTEAFF	NA	TRBJ1-1	medium-sized	TRBV11-2